This is a list of T cell receptor beta chains from one sample in a study of cytomegalovirus exposure and HLA in healthy donors. Produced via immunoSEQ multiplex PCR; TCRdb's table is partial and in-frame only. This table has about 55,000 clones, around four fifths appearing once. Material for sequencing was PBMCs. Every receptor here comes from a man aged 25-40 years in good health and CMV-seronegative. Both conserved end residues are part of each CDR3. The D gene is left open where the match is weak. Some rows mark clone size as missing; the rest say once, few, many or name a class of expanded clone.

>TRBV18|TRBJ2-3|13|.|.
CASSTGGTDTQYF
TGTGCCAGCTCTACCGGGGGTACGGATACGCAGTATTTT
>TRBV6-4|TRBJ2-3|14|.|once
CASSDSNSADTQYF
TGTGCCAGCAGTGACTCGAATAGTGCTGATACGCAGTATTTT
>TRBV2|TRBJ2-7|15|.|few
CASSDLGAGLYEQYF
TGTGCCAGCAGTGACCTAGGTGCAGGGCTCTACGAGCAGTACTTC
>TRBV15|TRBJ2-1|15|TRBD2|.
CATSRALAGGPKQFF
TGTGCCACCAGCAGAGCACTAGCGGGAGGGCCGAAGCAGTTCTTC
>TRBV11-2|TRBJ2-2|13|.|.
CASSLSDTGELFF
TGTGCCAGCAGCTTGTCGGACACCGGGGAGCTGTTTTTT
>TRBV5-6|TRBJ2-7|14|TRBD1|.
CASSLEGGSDEQYF
TGTGCCAGCAGCTTGGAAGGGGGCAGCGACGAGCAGTACTTC
>TRBV28|TRBJ1-6|21|.|.
CASSPTRGGGDPRPFNSPLHF
TGTGCCAGCAGTCCTACCCGTGGGGGGGGCGATCCCCGTCCCTTTAATTCACCCCTCCACTTT
>TRBV10-3|TRBJ2-1|13|.|.
CAIMALRGNEQFF
TGTGCCATCATGGCCCTTAGGGGGAATGAGCAGTTCTTC
>TRBV7-2|TRBJ2-3|14|.|.
CASSSRPHVDTQYF
TGTGCCAGCAGCTCTAGGCCCCATGTTGATACGCAGTATTTT
>TRBV18|TRBJ1-6|16|.|.
CASSPTQGSGNSPLHF
TGTGCCAGCTCACCAACACAGGGTTCGGGTAATTCACCCCTCCACTTT
>TRBV28|TRBJ1-3|14|.|.
CASSWDFSGNTIYF
TGTGCCAGCAGTTGGGACTTCTCTGGAAACACCATATATTTT
>TRBV2|TRBJ1-1|13|.|few
CASHRDKNTEAFF
TGTGCCAGCCACCGGGACAAGAACACTGAAGCTTTCTTT
>TRBV5-4|TRBJ2-1|14|.|.
CASSPPGAYNEQFF
TGTGCCAGCAGCCCCCCGGGGGCCTACAATGAGCAGTTCTTC
>TRBV5-1|TRBJ2-7|14|.|.
CASSFTGVKSEQYF
TGCGCCAGCAGCTTTACGGGGGTGAAGTCCGAGCAGTACTTC
>TRBV6-6|TRBJ1-3|14|TRBD1|.
CASTPPGQGNTIYF
TGTGCCAGCACCCCGCCGGGACAGGGAAACACCATATATTTT
>TRBV10-2|TRBJ2-2|15|TRBD2|.
CASSVAGGQGGELFF
TGCGCCAGCAGTGTAGCGGGGGGGCAAGGCGGGGAGCTGTTTTTT
>TRBV18|TRBJ1-2|13|.|few
CASSPQGDSGYTF
TGTGCCAGCTCACCACAGGGGGATAGTGGCTACACCTTC
>TRBV7-9|TRBJ2-5|16|TRBD2|few
CASSQRAGASSGTQYF
TGTGCCAGCAGCCAACGAGCGGGGGCCTCGTCAGGGACCCAGTACTTC
>TRBV4-3|TRBJ2-7|14|.|.
CASSQDPASYEQYF
TGCGCCAGCAGCCAAGATCCAGCGTCCTACGAGCAGTACTTC
>TRBV5-4|TRBJ2-7|13|TRBD1|.
CASSWDRGYEQYF
TGTGCCAGCAGCTGGGACAGGGGCTACGAGCAGTACTTC
>TRBV4-1|TRBJ2-3|16|TRBD2|.
CASSQVAGVNTDTQYF
TGCGCCAGCAGCCAAGTGGCGGGAGTAAACACAGATACGCAGTATTTT
>TRBV7-7|TRBJ2-3|15|.|.
CASSRGLQSTDTQYF
TGTGCTAGCAGCCGCGGACTACAGAGCACAGATACGCAGTATTTT
>TRBV28|TRBJ1-2|15|.|.
CASSATSDRNYGYTF
TGTGCCAGCAGTGCCACCTCGGACAGAAACTATGGCTACACCTTC
>TRBV5-1|TRBJ2-1|14|.|.
CASSLAREGNEQFF
TGCGCCAGCAGCTTGGCGCGTGAGGGAAATGAGCAGTTCTTC
>TRBV30|TRBJ1-1|12|TRBD1|.
CAWSLGGSEAFF
TGTGCCTGGAGTTTAGGGGGCTCTGAAGCTTTCTTT
>TRBV2|TRBJ2-1|15|TRBD1|.
CASSVRTGSYNEQFF
TGTGCCAGCAGTGTCAGGACAGGGAGTTACAATGAGCAGTTCTTC
>TRBV7-2|TRBJ2-2|14|.|once
CASSLRERTGELFF
TGTGCCAGCAGCCTTCGGGAAAGAACCGGGGAGCTGTTTTTT
>TRBV29-1|TRBJ2-2|15|.|.
CSVLPGRGVSGELFF
TGCAGCGTCCTACCGGGCAGGGGGGTTTCCGGGGAGCTGTTTTTT
>TRBV21-1|TRBJ2-5|15|.|few
CASSPLAAYQETQYF
TGTGCCAGCAGCCCACTAGCGGCCTACCAAGAGACCCAGTACTTC
>TRBV18|TRBJ2-3|16|.|.
CASSPYDSSSGDTQYF
TGTGCCAGCTCACCCTACGACAGTTCTTCCGGGGATACGCAGTATTTT
>TRBV2|TRBJ2-1|17|TRBD1|.
CASSAQDRVRDNNEQFF
TGTGCCAGCAGCGCGCAGGACAGGGTACGGGACAACAATGAGCAGTTCTTC
>TRBV7-2|TRBJ2-2|13|.|.
CASSAHYSGELFF
TGTGCCAGCAGCGCCCACTATTCTGGGGAGCTGTTTTTT
>TRBV28|TRBJ1-2|13|.|.
CASSPRTVNGYTF
TGTGCCAGCAGCCCCAGGACAGTAAATGGCTACACCTTC
>TRBV4-3|TRBJ1-6|14|TRBD1|few
CASSRTGVNSPLHF
TGCGCCAGCAGCCGAACAGGGGTGAATTCACCCCTCCACTTT
>TRBV10-3|TRBJ2-3|17|TRBD2|.
CAISPSGLAGVADTQYF
TGTGCCATCAGTCCATCGGGACTAGCGGGAGTAGCAGATACGCAGTATTTT
>TRBV28|TRBJ2-7|12|TRBD2|.
CASSTGLAGFRF
TGTGCCAGCAGTACGGGACTAGCGGGGTTTCGCTTC
>TRBV4-2|TRBJ1-1|15|.|.
CASSQEEGKGTEAFF
TGTGCCAGCAGCCAGGAGGAGGGTAAGGGCACTGAAGCTTTCTTT
>TRBV7-7|TRBJ2-5|13|.|.
CASSRGQQETQYF
TGTGCTAGCAGCAGAGGACAGCAAGAGACCCAGTACTTC
>TRBV10-2|TRBJ1-5|16|TRBD1|.
CASSELGAGGGQPQHF
TGCGCCAGCAGTGAATTGGGAGCAGGGGGCGGTCAGCCCCAGCATTTT
>TRBV4-3|TRBJ2-7|18|TRBD1|few
CASSQVFLGQGNSYEQYF
TGCGCCAGCAGCCAAGTCTTCCTGGGACAGGGGAACTCCTACGAGCAGTACTTC
>TRBV6-6|TRBJ2-3|14|.|once
CASSRDIGTDTQYF
TGTGCCAGCAGCCGGGACATCGGCACAGATACGCAGTATTTT
>TRBV5-1|TRBJ1-4|15|.|.
CASSLAWAGNEKLFF
TGCGCCAGCAGCTTGGCCTGGGCAGGGAACGAAAAACTGTTTTTT
>TRBV6-5|TRBJ2-5|12|.|.
CASSYSRETQYF
TGTGCCAGCAGTTACTCGAGGGAGACCCAGTACTTC